The rows below give T cell receptor beta chains drawn from one sample of a study of blood T cell repertoires in COVID-19. The protocol was immunoSEQ multiplex PCR, while the TCRdb copy is restricted to in-frame clones and leaves out a portion. The data hold 90,000 to 100,000 clones, with approximately 86% observed a single time. The source material was peripheral blood. Source of these receptors: a man older than 75 with acute or convalescent COVID-19. CDR3s leave out the opening cysteine and the closing phenylalanine or tryptophan. Each record gives: V gene, CDR3 length, CDR3 protein.

TRBV9 | 12 | ASSVGTSTGELF
TRBV19 | 14 | ASSSFGQGGDQPQH
TRBV30 | 12 | AWRARGPTYGYT
TRBV2 | 11 | ASRRDRGNTIY
TRBV6-5 | 11 | ASSDSPGQRMV
TRBV19 | 11 | ASGDRGFRPQH
TRBV28 | 12 | ASSSSGGREKLF
TRBV28 | 14 | ASSTWGQGSLDEQF
TRBV7-9 | 12 | ASRELEDRETQY
TRBV6-2/TRBV6-3 | 10 | ASSYGAYTQY